This T cell receptor (beta chain) was profiled in a study of OX40 agonist ivuxolimab in advanced cancers. Whole-study context: Those enrolled were roughly 85% male, with a mean age of 60 years and ages from about 20 to 85.

Measured with immunoSEQ multiplex PCR; TCRdb has only the in-frame clones, and not every one. In the table there are about 58,000 clones, more than 85% of which are singletons. Concerning this clone: The antigen is not known.

Study results and caveats: Antigens targeted by the expanded peripheral T cells were not determined. Among the lowest peripheral clonal expansion occurred in 0.1-3.0 mg/kg partial responders.

Excluded were patients having autoimmune disease history or systemic immunosuppression. CDR1 is SGHDT, CDR2 YYEEEE, per germline. Between the trimmed V and J ends, which lost 4 bases and 5 bases, there was a span of 6 bases. The CDR3 length is 11 residues. This sample comprised CD4+ or CD8+ T cells sorted from blood, obtained in a trial of the OX40 agonist ivuxolimab. The TCR comes from an adult with an advanced solid tumor such as melanoma, head and neck, liver or kidney cancer. This chain uses TRBV5-6 with TRBJ1-2; no reliable D call. The CDR3 region has the DNA TGTGCCAGCAGCCAGAGGTATGGCTACACCTTC. As protein: CASSQRYGYTF. Combining the CDR3 with reference TRBV5-6 and TRBJ1-2 gives the whole variable domain DAGVTQSPTHLIKTRGQQVTLRCSPKSGHDTVSWYQQALGQGPQFIFQYYEEEERQRGNFPDRFSGHQFPNYSSELNVNALLLGDSALYLCASSQRYGYTFGSGTRLTVV.